The source of this TCR beta chain is a study of pediatric ulcerative colitis. Study-level points and caveats: Rectal repertoires separated controls, mild-moderate and acute severe colitis.

The protocol was immunoSEQ multiplex PCR, while the TCRdb copy is restricted to in-frame clones and leaves out a portion. The sample has approximately 37,000 clones, around 75% seen once. This clone was recorded a few times. The antigen is unknown. During colonoscopy, one to two rectal pinch biopsies were collected. CDR1 is SNHLY, CDR2 FYNNEI, per germline. The CDR3 runs to 13 residues. V trimming: 10 bases; J trimming: 5 bases; junction bases outside the gene matches: 8. The chain employs TRBV2 and TRBJ2-5, with 9 bases aligning to TRBD1. Source material: gut tissue. This clonotype was sampled from a boy aged 10-17 years with severe ulcerative colitis. This CDR3 is CATRPGQGETQYF. As DNA, the CDR3 is TGTGCCACCAGACCGGGACAGGGCGAGACCCAGTACTTC.